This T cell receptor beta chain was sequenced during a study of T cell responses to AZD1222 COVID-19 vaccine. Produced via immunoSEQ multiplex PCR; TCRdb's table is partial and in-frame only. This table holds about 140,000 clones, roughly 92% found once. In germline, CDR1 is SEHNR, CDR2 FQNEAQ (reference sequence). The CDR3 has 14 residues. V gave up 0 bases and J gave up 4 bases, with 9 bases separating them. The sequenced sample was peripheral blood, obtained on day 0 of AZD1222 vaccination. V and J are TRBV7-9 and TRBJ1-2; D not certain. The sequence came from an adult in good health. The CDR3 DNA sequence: TGTGCCAGCAGCTTAGCGGCAGGCAGCTATGGCTACACCTTC. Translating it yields CASSLAAGSYGYTF.